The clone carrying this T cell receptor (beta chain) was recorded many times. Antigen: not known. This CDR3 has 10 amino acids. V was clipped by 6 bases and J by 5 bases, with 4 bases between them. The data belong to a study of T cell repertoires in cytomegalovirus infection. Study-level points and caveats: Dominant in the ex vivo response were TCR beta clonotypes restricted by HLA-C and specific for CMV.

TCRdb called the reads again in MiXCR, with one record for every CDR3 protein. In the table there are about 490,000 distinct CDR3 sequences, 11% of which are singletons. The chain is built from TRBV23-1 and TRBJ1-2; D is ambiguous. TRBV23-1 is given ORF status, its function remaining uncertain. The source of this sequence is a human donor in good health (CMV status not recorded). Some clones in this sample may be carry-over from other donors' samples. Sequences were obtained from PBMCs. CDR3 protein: CASRKYGYTF. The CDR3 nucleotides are TGCGCCAGCAGGAAATATGGCTACACCTTC.